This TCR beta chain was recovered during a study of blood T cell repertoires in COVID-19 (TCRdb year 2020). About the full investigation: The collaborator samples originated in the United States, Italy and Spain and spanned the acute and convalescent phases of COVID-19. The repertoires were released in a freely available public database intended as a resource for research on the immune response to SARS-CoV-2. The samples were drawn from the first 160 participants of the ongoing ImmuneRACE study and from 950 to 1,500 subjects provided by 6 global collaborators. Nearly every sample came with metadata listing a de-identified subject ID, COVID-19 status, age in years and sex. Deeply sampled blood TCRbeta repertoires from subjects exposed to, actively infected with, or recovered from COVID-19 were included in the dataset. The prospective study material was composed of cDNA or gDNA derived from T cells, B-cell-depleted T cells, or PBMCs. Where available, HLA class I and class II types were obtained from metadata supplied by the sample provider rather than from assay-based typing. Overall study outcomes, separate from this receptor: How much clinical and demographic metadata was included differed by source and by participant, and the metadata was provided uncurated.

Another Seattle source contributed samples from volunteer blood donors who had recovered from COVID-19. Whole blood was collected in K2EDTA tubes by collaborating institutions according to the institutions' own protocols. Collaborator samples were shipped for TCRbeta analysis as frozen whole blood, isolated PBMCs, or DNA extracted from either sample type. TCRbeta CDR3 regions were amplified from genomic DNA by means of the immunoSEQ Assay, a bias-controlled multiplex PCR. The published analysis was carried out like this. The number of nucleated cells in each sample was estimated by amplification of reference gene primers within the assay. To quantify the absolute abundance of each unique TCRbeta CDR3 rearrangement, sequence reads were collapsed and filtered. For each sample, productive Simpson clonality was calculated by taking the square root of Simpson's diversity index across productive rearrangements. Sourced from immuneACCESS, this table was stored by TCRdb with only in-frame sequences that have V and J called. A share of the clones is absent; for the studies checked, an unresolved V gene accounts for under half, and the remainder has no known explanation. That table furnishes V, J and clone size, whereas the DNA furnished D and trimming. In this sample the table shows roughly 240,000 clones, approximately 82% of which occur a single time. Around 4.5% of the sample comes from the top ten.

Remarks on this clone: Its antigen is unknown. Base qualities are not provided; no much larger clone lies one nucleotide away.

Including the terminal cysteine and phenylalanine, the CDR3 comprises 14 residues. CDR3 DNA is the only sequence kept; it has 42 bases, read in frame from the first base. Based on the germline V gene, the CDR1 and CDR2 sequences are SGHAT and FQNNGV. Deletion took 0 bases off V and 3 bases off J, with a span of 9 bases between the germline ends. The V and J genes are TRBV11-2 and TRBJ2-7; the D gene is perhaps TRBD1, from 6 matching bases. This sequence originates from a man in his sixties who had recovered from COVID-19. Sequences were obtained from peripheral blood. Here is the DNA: TGTGCCAGCAGCTTAGAGGTCAGGGGCTACGAGCAGTACTTC. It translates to CASSLEVRGYEQYF.